These 29 T cell receptor beta chains originate from one sample sequenced in a study of monozygotic twins with inflammatory bowel disease. TCRdb reprocessed the 5' RACE reads; each CDR3 protein has one entry and no DNA is given. The sample table sets out about 150,000 distinct CDR3 sequences. Sequencing was performed on blood. The receptor set was obtained from a human donor with ulcerative colitis or Crohn's disease, or a healthy co-twin of an affected twin (not recorded which).

The rearrangement uses TRBV6-2 or TRBV6-3 and TRBJ2-7. This CDR3 is built from 16 residues. Germline CDR1 MNHEY, CDR2 SVGEGT. CDR3 residues: CASSYSASVSSYEQYF.

The V gene is TRBV7-9, the J gene TRBJ1-5. The CDR3 covers 13 residues. Germline values: CDR1 SEHNR, CDR2 FQNEAQ (reference sequence). The chain's CDR3 is CASSPDSNLPQHF.

The chain carries TRBV5-1 and TRBJ2-7; TCRdb outputs TRBD1, but without DNA this stays unchecked. The CDR3 extends over 16 amino acids. Germline-derived CDR1 and CDR2 are SGHRS and YFSETQ. The CDR3 loop reads CASSYTDRGGSYEQYF.

The CDR3 is CSASDQGYGYTF. This chain links TRBV20-1 with TRBJ1-2; the TRBD1 assignment by TCRdb is unverifiable without DNA. Germline loops: CDR1 DFQATT, CDR2 SNEGSKA (reference sequence). This CDR3 has 12 amino acids.

The chain carries TRBV2 and TRBJ2-1. The CDR3 runs to 13 residues. The germline gives CDR1 SNHLY, CDR2 FYNNEI. CDR3 residues: CASSSPSYNEQFF.

The CDR3 sequence is CASSQDLGQRYNEQFF. This chain links TRBV4-3 with TRBJ2-1. Germline CDR1 reads LGHNA; CDR2 reads YSLEER. The CDR3 is 16 residues long.

This chain joins TRBV5-5 and TRBJ2-3; TCRdb outputs TRBD1, but without DNA this stays unchecked. This CDR3 has 16 residues. CDR1 is SGHKS and CDR2 is YYEKEE in the germline V gene (reference sequence). This CDR3 reads CASSFRSPLSTDTQYF. Looking up the rest from reference TRBV5-5 and TRBJ2-3 gives the full variable domain: DAGVTQSPTHLIKTRGQQVTLRCSPISGHKSVSWYQQVLGQGPQFIFQYYEKEERGRGNFPDRFSARQFPNYSSELNVNALLLGDSALYLCASSFRSPLSTDTQYFGPGTRLTVL.

V is TRBV28 and J is TRBJ1-1. The germline gives CDR1 MDHEN, CDR2 SYDVKM. This CDR3 has 13 amino acids. This CDR3 is CASSLSESTEAFF.

V and J are TRBV19 and TRBJ1-5. Germline-derived CDR1 and CDR2 are LNHDA and SQIVND (reference sequence). The CDR3 is 15 amino acids. The CDR3: CASSIQLLGNQPQHF.

CDR3 sequence reads: CASSFLRRGLSNQPQHF. The chain carries TRBV12-3 or TRBV12-4 and TRBJ1-5. The CDR3 is 17 amino acids.

The chain carries TRBV6-4 and TRBJ2-1; TCRdb selects TRBD2, and the lack of DNA leaves this call unchecked. There are 13 residues in the CDR3. Germline V gives CDR1 MRHNA, CDR2 SNTAGT. The CDR3 is CASSVIAGNDQFF.

The chain carries TRBV6-5 and TRBJ2-4; TCRdb reports TRBD1, a call that lacks DNA to check it against. Germline V gene lookup returns CDR1 MNHEY and CDR2 SVGAGI. This CDR3 has 12 residues. Here the CDR3 reads CASRGTGGIQYF.

This sequence joins TRBV7-3 and TRBJ2-1. The CDR3 totals 14 residues. Looked up from germline, CDR1 is SGHTA and CDR2 is FQGTGA. The CDR3 loop is CASSPDSSYNEQFF.

CDR3 sequence reads: CASSVRDTYSPLHF. The chain employs TRBV9 and TRBJ1-6; with no DNA, the TCRdb D assignment of TRBD1 cannot be verified. This CDR3 comprises 14 residues. Per germline, CDR1 SGDLS and CDR2 YYNGEE.

V usage is TRBV27 and J usage is TRBJ2-5; TCRdb's D call of TRBD1 is untestable without DNA. CDR3 length equals 15 residues. CDR1 MNHEY and CDR2 SMNVEV come from the germline V gene (reference sequence). CDR3 sequence: CASSSDRWGLETQYF.

CDR3 sequence reads: CASSLRLAAVSYEQYF. The chain uses TRBV7-2 and TRBJ2-7. This CDR3 has 16 amino acids. From germline, CDR1 is SGHTA and CDR2 FQGNSA.

V gene TRBV3-1 combines with J gene TRBJ1-1. CDR3 length equals 14 residues. Germline CDR1 and CDR2: LGHDT and YNNKEL (reference sequence). The CDR3 spells CASSPWDINTEAFF.

V gene TRBV7-6 combines with J gene TRBJ1-1; without DNA, the TCRdb call of TRBD1 cannot be checked. The CDR3 extends over 15 amino acids. Germline CDR1 is SGHVS and CDR2 is FNYEAQ. The CDR3 spells CASSSRRDVGTEAFF.

The genes are TRBV5-1 and TRBJ1-1; with no DNA, the TCRdb D assignment of TRBD1 cannot be verified. The CDR3 contains 14 residues. Germline V gene lookup returns CDR1 SGHRS and CDR2 YFSETQ. The CDR3 sequence: CASSLAGLRTEAFF.

This chain's CDR3 is CASRSSGSSYNEQFF. The chain uses TRBV28 and TRBJ2-1; with no DNA, the TCRdb D assignment of TRBD2 cannot be verified. This CDR3 comprises 15 residues. CDR1 and CDR2 (germline): MDHEN, SYDVKM. Drawing the rest from reference TRBV28 and TRBJ2-1, the complete variable domain is DVKVTQSSRYLVKRTGEKVFLECVQDMDHENMFWYRQDPGLGLRLIYFSYDVKMKEKGDIPEGYSVSREKKERFSLILESASTNQTSMYLCASRSSGSSYNEQFFGPGTRLTVL.

This rearrangement joins TRBV5-6 to TRBJ1-1. This CDR3 contains 13 residues. In germline, CDR1 is SGHDT, CDR2 YYEEEE. The CDR3 sequence is CASSWAGIPEAFF.

This chain uses TRBV6-2 or TRBV6-3 with TRBJ2-3; TCRdb's D call of TRBD2 is untestable without DNA. Germline V lookup: CDR1 MNHEY, CDR2 SVGEGT. The CDR3 contains 13 residues. The CDR3 loop reads CASSRDSSDTQYF.

The chain couples TRBV20-1 to TRBJ2-2; the TCRdb D gene call, TRBD2, has no DNA to confirm it. The CDR3 length is 14 residues. Germline V gene data show CDR1 as DFQATT and CDR2 as SNEGSKA (reference sequence). The CDR3 loop is CSAGGGGPPGELFF.

V and J are TRBV14 and TRBJ1-1. There are 14 residues in the CDR3. CDR1 is SGHDN and CDR2 is FVKESK in the germline V gene. The CDR3 loop is CASSQDDWRTEAFF.

The chain recombines TRBV7-3 with TRBJ1-1. Germline V CDR1 and CDR2: SGHTA, FQGTGA. The CDR3 runs 14 residues. CDR3 residues: CASSLIGEGTEAFF.

This chain links TRBV14 with TRBJ2-1; the TCRdb D gene call, TRBD2, has no DNA to confirm it. The CDR3 is made up of 15 amino acids. From germline, CDR1 is SGHDN and CDR2 FVKESK. CDR3 protein: CASSRLGLLVNEQFF.

The rearrangement joins TRBV7-2 to TRBJ1-3; the D call of TRBD1 rests on TCRdb alone, since no DNA is present to check it. The CDR3 has 16 amino acids. The V gene's germline CDR1 is SGHTA and CDR2 FQGNSA. The CDR3 sequence: CASSYRDSFSGNTIYF. The full variable domain, with the rest looked up from reference TRBV7-2 and TRBJ1-3, is GAGVSQSPSNKVTEKGKDVELRCDPISGHTALYWYRQSLGQGLEFLIYFQGNSAPDKSGLPSDRFSAERTGGSVSTLTIQRTQQEDSAVYLCASSYRDSFSGNTIYFGEGSWLTVV.

This chain joins TRBV9 and TRBJ1-3. The length of the CDR3 is 15 residues. CDR1 is SGDLS, CDR2 YYNGEE, per germline. This CDR3 reads CASTVGPSSGNTIYF.

The chain combines TRBV11-2 with TRBJ2-1; without DNA, the TCRdb call of TRBD2 cannot be checked. This CDR3 comprises 18 residues. CDR1 is SGHAT, CDR2 FQNNGV, per germline. CDR3: CASSLGWLAGGIYNEQFF. The whole variable domain, remainder taken from reference TRBV11-2 and TRBJ2-1, is EAGVAQSPRYKIIEKRQSVAFWCNPISGHATLYWYQQILGQGPKLLIQFQNNGVVDDSQLPKDRFSAERLKGVDSTLKIQPAKLEDSAVYLCASSLGWLAGGIYNEQFFGPGTRLTVL.